A single sample is the source of the 9 T cell receptor beta chains below, sequenced in a study of shared clonotypes between healthy human individuals. The protocol was immunoSEQ multiplex PCR, while the TCRdb copy is restricted to in-frame clones and leaves out a portion. The table has millions of clones, 85% to 95% seen once. The sequencing input was naive CD4+ T cells sorted from blood. Indicated subset: CD45RA+ positively selected. The origin of the receptors is a man aged 18 to 30 in good health.

The genes are TRBV7-6 and TRBJ1-3; no reliable D call. The V and J ends lost 3 bases and 4 bases respectively, with 7 bases between them. Germline assignment: CDR1 SGHVS and CDR2 FNYEAQ. This CDR3 spans 13 amino acids. The CDR3 nucleotides are TGTGCCAGCAGCTTCACACAGGGAAACACCATATATTTT. It specifies CASSFTQGNTIYF.

Points on this clone: This same CDR3 is encoded by further DNA sequences in the sample. V usage is TRBV19 and J usage is TRBJ2-7; 9 bases are a match to TRBD1. Germline CDR1 and CDR2: LNHDA and SQIVND (reference sequence). V dropped 4 bases and J dropped 4; count of bases not matched to a gene: 5. The CDR3 runs 14 residues. CDR3 DNA: TGTGCCAGTAGTAGACGGGACAGGGAGTACGAGCAGTACTTC. Translation: CASSRRDREYEQYF.

The V call is TRBV19, the J call TRBJ2-1; 14 bases map to TRBD2. CDR3 length: 16 residues. Germline V gene lookup returns CDR1 LNHDA and CDR2 SQIVND (reference sequence). V lost 9 bases to trimming and J lost 3 bases; unmatched junction nucleotides: 7. Here the CDR3 reads CASLRTSGGFYNEQFF. CDR3 DNA: TGTGCCAGCCTACGGACTAGCGGGGGGTTCTACAATGAGCAGTTCTTC.

Concerning this clone: The identical CDR3 is also encoded by other nucleotide sequences in the sample. V and J are TRBV30 and TRBJ1-1; D is possibly TRBD1 (5 bases). Germline CDR1 GTSNPN, CDR2 SVGIG (reference sequence). V dropped 0 bases and J dropped 4 bases, with 9 bases sitting between them. This CDR3 is 13 amino acids long. The CDR3 nucleotides are TGTGCCTGGAGTGTACTCGGGGGCACTGAAGCTTTCTTT. Amino acid sequence: CAWSVLGGTEAFF.

The chain has TRBV10-2 and TRBJ1-4; 8 positions match TRBD1. The CDR3 sequence is 14 residues long. CDR1 and CDR2 (germline): WSHSY, SAAADI. The J segment lost 4 bases and the V segment lost 8 bases, leaving 6 bases of the junction unmatched. The CDR3, as DNA: TGCGCCAGCTCCGGACAGGGAATTAATGAAAAACTGTTTTTT. Its protein product is CASSGQGINEKLFF.

The chain recombines TRBV20-1 with TRBJ1-1; tentative D call: TRBD1 (5 bases). Germline values: CDR1 DFQATT, CDR2 SNEGSKA (reference sequence). Trimming removed 7 bases from V and 3 bases from J, with 9 bases in between. The CDR3 spans 11 residues. In DNA, the CDR3 is TGCAGTGAGGGGTCGCACACTGAAGCTTTCTTT. This encodes CSEGSHTEAFF.

The chain couples TRBV7-9 to TRBJ2-2; TRBD2 aligns across 9 bases. The J segment lost 6 bases and the V segment lost 2 bases, leaving 4 bases of the junction unmatched. The CDR3 consists of 15 residues. CDR1 is SEHNR, CDR2 FQNEAQ, per germline (reference sequence). The CDR3 DNA sequence: TGTGCCAGCAGCTTAATGGGACTAGCCCCCGGGGAGCTGTTTTTT. Protein product: CASSLMGLAPGELFF.

This rearrangement joins TRBV7-3 to TRBJ2-5; 9 bases are a match to TRBD1. V lost 5 bases and J lost 4; bases outside the gene matches: 8. In germline, CDR1 is SGHTA, CDR2 FQGTGA. CDR3 size: 15 residues. The CDR3 bases are TGTGCCAGCAGCCCGACAGGGGGTGAGGGAGAGACCCAGTACTTC. Protein sequence: CASSPTGGEGETQYF.

On this clone itself: Other DNA sequences in this specimen translate into the identical CDR3. The chain employs TRBV6-1 and TRBJ2-7; D unresolved. The CDR3 contains 13 residues. Trimming shortened V by 4 bases and J by 2 bases, and 9 bases separated the two germline ends. Germline values: CDR1 MNHNS, CDR2 SASEGT. The CDR3 here is CASSAGFTYEQYF. DNA of the CDR3: TGTGCCAGCAGTGCTGGTTTCACCTACGAGCAGTACTTC.